The 23 T cell receptor beta chains in this list originate from one sample, sequenced in a study of OX40 agonist ivuxolimab in advanced cancers. Measured with immunoSEQ multiplex PCR; TCRdb has only the in-frame clones, and not every one. The data contain 73,000 or so clones, 70% to 90% of them seen just once; the ten biggest clones take up about 0.7%. The sample was CD4+ or CD8+ T cells sorted from blood, taken in a trial of the OX40 agonist ivuxolimab. Source of these receptors: an adult with an advanced solid tumor such as melanoma, head and neck, liver or kidney cancer.

The chain uses TRBV7-2 and TRBJ1-2, with D possibly being TRBD1 (5 bases). This CDR3 is 14 amino acids long. The V end lost 1 base, the J end lost 4 bases, and 10 bases lay between the germline ends. CDR1 and CDR2 from the germline V gene are SGHTA and FQGNSA. The CDR3 coding sequence is TGTGCCAGCAGCTTAGATCCAGGGTTCTATGGCTACACCTTC. Translating it yields CASSLDPGFYGYTF.

This chain connects TRBV7-2 to TRBJ2-7; TRBD1 agrees at 9 bases. The trim removed 4 bases at V and 2 bases at J, leaving 6 bases unmatched. Per germline, CDR1 SGHTA and CDR2 FQGNSA. The CDR3 is 15 amino acids. The CDR3: CASSSTGTGPYEQYF. The DNA of the CDR3 is TGTGCCAGCAGCTCTACCGGGACAGGGCCCTACGAGCAGTACTTC.

Details on this clone: One end of the junction fails to match germline, which may point to a read error. The rearrangement links TRBV7-2 to TRBJ2-3; 10 bases are a match to TRBD1. The germline V gene encodes CDR1 SGHTA and CDR2 FQGNSA. The CDR3 sequence is 15 residues long. The CDR3 sequence is CASSLGQGATGTQYF. CDR3 in DNA: TGTGCCAGCAGCTTAGGACAGGGGGCGACAGGTACGCAGTATTTT.

As for this clone: The same CDR3 arises from other DNA sequences in this sample as well. The CDR3, as DNA: TGTGCCAGCAGCTTAGGACAGGGAATGGGCTACGAGCAGTACTTC. It encodes CASSLGQGMGYEQYF. The gene calls are TRBV11-2 and TRBJ2-7, with 7 bases that match TRBD1. Per germline, CDR1 SGHAT and CDR2 FQNNGV. This CDR3 contains 15 residues. V was clipped by 1 base and J by 3 bases; unmatched bases: 6.

Worth noting for this clone: Other DNA sequences in the sample encode the same CDR3. The V and J genes are TRBV6-1 and TRBJ1-4; 7 bases fit TRBD1. The V and J ends lost 8 bases and 0 bases, in that order; junction bases with no gene match: 3. The CDR3 is 14 amino acids. CDR1 is MNHNS, CDR2 SASEGT, per germline. CDR3 loop: CASGTGATNEKLFF. DNA for the CDR3: TGTGCCAGCGGCACAGGGGCAACTAATGAAAAACTGTTTTTT.

CDR3 DNA sequence: TGTGCCAGCAGCCAAGAACCCGAAAAACTGTTTTTT. Protein: CASSQEPEKLFF. This chain uses TRBV5-6 with TRBJ1-4; no reliable D call. The CDR3 totals 12 residues. Germline CDR1 is SGHDT and CDR2 is YYEEEE. The V gene lost 4 bases and the J gene lost 8 bases, with 9 bases spanning the gap. The full variable domain, with the rest looked up from reference TRBV5-6 and TRBJ1-4, is DAGVTQSPTHLIKTRGQQVTLRCSPKSGHDTVSWYQQALGQGPQFIFQYYEEEERQRGNFPDRFSGHQFPNYSSELNVNALLLGDSALYLCASSQEPEKLFFGSGTQLSVL.

This CDR3 is CASSMGMNYGYTF. Here the CDR3 DNA reads TGTGCCAGTAGTATGGGGATGAACTATGGCTACACCTTC. The chain couples TRBV19 to TRBJ1-2, with unresolved D. The CDR3 contains 13 residues. Germline V gene lookup returns CDR1 LNHDA and CDR2 SQIVND (reference sequence). The V end lost 3 bases, the J end lost 2 bases, and 7 bases lay between the germline ends.

The chain carries TRBV18 and TRBJ2-7, with D possibly matching TRBD1 (6 bases). The CDR3 loop spans 19 amino acids. Trimming took 3 bases from V and 4 from J, leaving 28 bases between them. CDR1 and CDR2 (germline): KGHSH, LQKENI. CDR3 in DNA: TGTGCCAGCTCACCCAAACCCGAGACAGGTAGCCGTGATTCGTACGAGCAGTACTTC. As protein: CASSPKPETGSRDSYEQYF. Complete variable domain (other parts from reference TRBV18 and TRBJ2-7): NAGVMQNPRHLVRRRGQEARLRCSPMKGHSHVYWYRQLPEEGLKFMVYLQKENIIDESGMPKERFSAEFPKEGPSILRIQQVVRGDSAAYFCASSPKPETGSRDSYEQYFGPGTRLTVT.

This clone was observed a single time. V is TRBV7-3 and J is TRBJ2-2; 7 nucleotides line up with TRBD2. Unmatched junction bases numbered 4, after V lost 0 bases and J lost 0 bases. Germline lookup yields CDR1 SGHTA and CDR2 FQGTGA. The CDR3 has 17 amino acids. In nucleotides, the CDR3 is TGTGCCAGCAGCTTAACAGGCGGGGGAGCGAACACCGGGGAGCTGTTTTTT. Protein sequence: CASSLTGGGANTGELFF.

The CDR3 here is CASSHEEGIQETQYF. The CDR3 bases are TGTGCCAGCAGTCACGAAGAGGGTATCCAAGAGACCCAGTACTTC. The rearrangement links TRBV2 to TRBJ2-5, with D maybe TRBD2 (5 bases). With 5 bases removed from V and 1 base from J, the gap between germline ends came to 14 bases. This CDR3 spans 15 amino acids. Per germline, CDR1 SNHLY and CDR2 FYNNEI.

The chain couples TRBV5-6 to TRBJ1-2; TRBD1 matches 7 bases. Germline loops: CDR1 SGHDT, CDR2 YYEEEE. Trimming cost V 0 bases and J 7 bases; bases outside gene matches: 6. The CDR3 is made up of 14 amino acids. The CDR3 DNA reads as TGTGCCAGCAGCTTGGTGGACAGGAATAGTGGCTACACCTTC. It yields the protein CASSLVDRNSGYTF.

The chain joins TRBV6-6 to TRBJ1-4, with D hard to call. Per germline, CDR1 MNHNY and CDR2 SVGAGI (reference sequence). The CDR3 is 15 amino acids. V was cut by 3 bases and J by 0 bases, with 8 bases left in between. CDR3 residues: CASSYSAATNEKLFF. As DNA, the CDR3 is TGTGCCAGCAGTTATTCAGCGGCAACTAATGAAAAACTGTTTTTT.

The chain links TRBV18 to TRBJ2-5; D is unclear. The V gene's germline CDR1 is KGHSH and CDR2 LQKENI. The CDR3 has 12 residues. V was trimmed by 5 bases and J by 4 bases, leaving 8 bases between them. The CDR3 DNA reads as TGTGCCAGCTCAGTGACCCCAGAGACCCAGTACTTC. Its translation is CASSVTPETQYF.

This clone is medium-sized in the sample. The chain carries TRBV30 and TRBJ1-6; 10 nucleotides align to TRBD1. Germline loops: CDR1 GTSNPN, CDR2 SVGIG (reference sequence). The CDR3 loop spans 14 amino acids. J gave up 6 bases and V 8 bases, and 7 bases lay outside the gene matches. The CDR3 coding sequence is TGTGCCGGAGACAGGGGGCGAAGTAATTCACCCCTCCACTTT. As protein: CAGDRGRSNSPLHF.

The rearrangement joins TRBV19 to TRBJ1-5; TRBD1 is a possible D gene (6 bases). The V and J ends lost 5 bases and 0 bases respectively, with 11 bases between them. The CDR3 spans 15 residues. CDR1 and CDR2 from the germline V gene are LNHDA and SQIVND (reference sequence). This CDR3 is CASSLGQYSNQPQHF. The CDR3 region has the DNA TGTGCCAGTAGTCTCGGACAGTATAGCAATCAGCCCCAGCATTTT.

The rearrangement links TRBV19 to TRBJ1-3; D gene ambiguous. This CDR3 has 15 amino acids. V shed 4 bases and J shed 1 base, with 11 bases lying between them. Germline CDR1 reads LNHDA; CDR2 reads SQIVND (reference sequence). The CDR3 is CASSRGLRSGNTIYF. The CDR3 nucleotides are TGTGCCAGTAGTAGAGGCCTCCGATCTGGAAACACCATATATTTT.

As concerns this clone: The junction departs from the called germline gene at one end, perhaps through a read error. V is TRBV5-1 and J is TRBJ2-5; D might be TRBD2 (6 bases). CDR3 length equals 12 residues. Per the germline V gene, CDR1 is SGHRS and CDR2 is YFSETQ. The CDR3 coding sequence is TGCGCCAGCAGCTTGGCGAGGGCGGGATGGGACTTC. Its protein is CASSLARAGWDF.

The gene calls are TRBV30 and TRBJ2-2, with D tentatively TRBD2 (7 bases). V was clipped by 5 bases and J by 4 bases, with 14 bases between them. The germline V gene has CDR1 GTSNPN and CDR2 SVGIG (reference sequence). The CDR3 extends over 14 amino acids. CDR3 bases: TGTGCCTGGGATCGGGGGGCGGGCACCGGGGAGCTGTTTTTT. It specifies CAWDRGAGTGELFF.

J is TRBJ1-2 and V is TRBV6-5, with TRBD1 matching over 8 bases. In germline, CDR1 is MNHEY, CDR2 SVGAGI. The V and J ends lost 5 bases and 7 bases, in that order; junction bases with no gene match: 12. The CDR3 consists of 15 residues. The CDR3 loop reads CASSTGQGRIAGYTF. In DNA, the CDR3 is TGTGCCAGCAGTACCGGACAGGGAAGAATTGCTGGCTACACCTTC.

The chain has TRBV25-1 and TRBJ2-1; D ambiguous. Deletions cut 1 base from V and 8 bases from J, with 6 bases between. The CDR3 length is 12 residues. From germline, CDR1 is MGHDK and CDR2 SYGVNS. The CDR3 loop reads CASSESTYEQFF. The CDR3 DNA follows: TGTGCCAGCAGTGAATCTACCTATGAGCAGTTCTTC.

The CDR3 region is CASSKQQGTNYGYTF. The CDR3 coding sequence is TGTGCCAGCAGTAAACAACAGGGAACCAACTATGGCTACACCTTC. This rearrangement joins TRBV6-1 to TRBJ1-2, with TRBD1 as a possible D gene (6 bases). The CDR3 sequence is 15 residues long. The V gene's germline CDR1 is MNHNS and CDR2 SASEGT. V gave up 5 bases and J gave up 2 bases, with 15 bases separating them.

This clone has a single count. The chain uses TRBV5-1 and TRBJ1-3; D may be TRBD1 (6 bases). The V and J ends lost 3 bases and 7 bases respectively, with 11 bases between them. Germline V CDR1 and CDR2: SGHRS, YFSETQ. This CDR3 spans 13 amino acids. In DNA, the CDR3 is TGCGCCAGCAGCTCTACAGGGTCCAACACCATATATTTT. Amino acid sequence: CASSSTGSNTIYF.

The chain carries TRBV29-1 and TRBJ1-1; perhaps TRBD1 as D (5 bases). V dropped 7 bases and J dropped 1 base, with 16 bases sitting between them. Germline CDR1 is SQVTM and CDR2 is ANQGSEA. This CDR3 has 14 residues. CDR3 DNA: TGCAGCGGTCGGGACCGTACAAGGAACACTGAAGCTTTCTTT. Translated: CSGRDRTRNTEAFF.